Shown below are 30 T cell receptor beta chains from a single sample sequenced in a study of cytomegalovirus exposure and HLA in healthy donors. The PCR made use of 60 Vbeta and 13 Jbeta primers. Some clones are missing from TCRdb's copy, which holds only in-frame ones; the method was immunoSEQ multiplex PCR. The data contain just over 200,000 clones, approximately 70% of them singletons. The sample consisted of PBMCs. The receptors here all came from a man aged 35 to 55 in good health and CMV-seropositive.

This chain joins TRBV6-5 and TRBJ1-5; TRBD1 is a possible D gene (5 bases). This CDR3 is built from 14 residues. Trimming shortened V by 0 bases and J by 5 bases, and 8 bases separated the two germline ends. Germline values: CDR1 MNHEY, CDR2 SVGAGI. The CDR3 coding sequence is TGTGCCAGCAGTTACTCGACAGCAGATCAGCCCCAGCATTTT. It is translated as CASSYSTADQPQHF.

The CDR3 DNA is TGCGCCAGCAGCCAAGATAGGACAGGGGCCGTCAATGAGCAGTTCTTC. Translated: CASSQDRTGAVNEQFF. The rearrangement joins TRBV4-1 to TRBJ2-1, with TRBD1 identical over 9 bases. V shed 0 bases and J 6 bases; nucleotides not matched to a gene: 6. The germline CDR1 and CDR2 sequences are MGHRA and YSYEKL. The CDR3 runs 16 residues.

This clone has only a few counts. The chain links TRBV5-1 to TRBJ1-4; D remains ambiguous. The V gene's germline CDR1 is SGHRS and CDR2 YFSETQ. The CDR3 is 16 residues long. V was cut by 5 bases and J by 0 bases, with 14 bases left in between. The CDR3 nucleotides are TGCGCCAGCAGGCCCTTTTACACCGCAACTAATGAAAAACTGTTTTTT. It encodes CASRPFYTATNEKLFF.

This chain joins TRBV5-1 and TRBJ1-4; D uncertain. Trimming took 3 bases from V and 2 from J, leaving 14 bases between them. The germline V gene encodes CDR1 SGHRS and CDR2 YFSETQ. The CDR3 has 16 amino acids. The CDR3 bases are TGCGCCAGCAGCTGGAAGCAGGTAGCGACTAATGAAAAACTGTTTTTT. This codes for CASSWKQVATNEKLFF.

CDR3 in DNA: TGTGCCAGCAGTGTAAGAGGACAGGGGCTGAACACTGAAGCTTTCTTT. Protein sequence: CASSVRGQGLNTEAFF. J is TRBJ1-1 and V is TRBV2; TRBD1 aligns across 9 bases. CDR1 and CDR2 from the germline V gene are SNHLY and FYNNEI. The CDR3 runs to 16 residues. V trimming: 4 bases; J trimming: 0 bases; junction bases outside the gene matches: 6.

V gene TRBV5-8 combines with J gene TRBJ1-5; TRBD1 aligns across 9 bases. Germline loops: CDR1 SGHTS, CDR2 YDEGEE. The CDR3 is made up of 15 amino acids. The V and J ends lost 3 bases and 6 bases, in that order; junction bases with no gene match: 7. The CDR3: CASSSGQGMGQPQHF. The CDR3 coding sequence is TGTGCCAGCAGCTCCGGACAGGGGATGGGTCAGCCCCAGCATTTT.

The gene calls are TRBV28 and TRBJ1-4; no definite D call. The CDR3 runs to 15 residues. Germline loops: CDR1 MDHEN, CDR2 SYDVKM. V was trimmed by 5 bases and J by 5 bases, leaving 15 bases between them. The CDR3 loop reads CASSLAGSANEKLFF. In DNA form, the CDR3 reads TGTGCCAGCAGTCTAGCGGGCTCGGCGAATGAAAAACTGTTTTTT.

The chain employs TRBV6-6 and TRBJ2-7; a weak D match, TRBD1 (6 bases). Gene TRBJ2-1 matches the end of the DNA better, so the J call may be wrong. The CDR3 runs to 16 residues. CDR1 and CDR2 (germline): MNHNY, SVGAGI (reference sequence). The CDR3 DNA reads as TGTGCCAGCAGTGGCACCCTAGGGGGCTCCTACAATGAGCAGTTCTTC. This codes for CASSGTLGGSYNEQFF.

The V and J genes are TRBV7-9 and TRBJ2-5, with TRBD2 as a possible D gene (7 bases). This CDR3 region has 15 residues. The ends were cut back, 4 bases at V and 5 bases at J, with 17 bases in the middle. Looked up from germline, CDR1 is SEHNR and CDR2 is FQNEAQ (reference sequence). Here the CDR3 reads CASSSTMGGRETQYF. The DNA for the CDR3 is TGTGCCAGCAGCTCCACGATGGGGGGGCGGGAGACCCAGTACTTC.

This chain uses TRBV28 with TRBJ2-7, with TRBD2 matching over 10 bases. The CDR3 is made up of 13 amino acids. Germline-derived CDR1 and CDR2 are MDHEN and SYDVKM. V gave up 8 bases and J gave up 2 bases; unmatched junction bases: 3. The chain's CDR3 is CASCSGGTYEQYF. The DNA for the CDR3 is TGTGCCAGCTGTAGCGGGGGGACCTACGAGCAGTACTTC.

As regards this clone: This sample includes further DNA sequences coding for the same CDR3. The chain has TRBV10-3 and TRBJ1-1; possibly TRBD1 for D (5 bases). CDR3 length equals 14 residues. Trimming took off 6 bases at V and 0 bases at J, with 11 bases between the two ends. The germline gives CDR1 ENHRY, CDR2 SYGVKD. CDR3 amino acids: CAISGQGLNTEAFF. CDR3 nucleotide sequence: TGTGCCATCAGCGGTCAGGGATTGAACACTGAAGCTTTCTTT.

The rearrangement uses TRBV5-1 and TRBJ2-2; TRBD2 might be the D (5 bases). Germline V gene lookup returns CDR1 SGHRS and CDR2 YFSETQ. CDR3 length: 15 amino acids. Trimming cost V 4 bases and J 1 base, with 11 bases left between them. CDR3 DNA sequence: TGCGCCAGCAGCATTCCGGCGGGGAACACCGGGGAGCTGTTTTTT. This translates into CASSIPAGNTGELFF.

The chain couples TRBV18 to TRBJ2-1, with D maybe TRBD1 (6 bases). V gave up 4 bases and J gave up 1 base, with 17 bases separating them. In germline, CDR1 is KGHSH, CDR2 LQKENI. This CDR3 region has 17 residues. The CDR3 region is CASSLGTRKKSYNEQFF. Written as DNA, the CDR3 is TGTGCCAGCTCACTAGGGACAAGAAAGAAGTCCTACAATGAGCAGTTCTTC. The entire variable domain, with the rest obtained from reference TRBV18 and TRBJ2-1, is as follows: NAGVMQNPRHLVRRRGQEARLRCSPMKGHSHVYWYRQLPEEGLKFMVYLQKENIIDESGMPKERFSAEFPKEGPSILRIQQVVRGDSAAYFCASSLGTRKKSYNEQFFGPGTRLTVL.

The chain combines TRBV5-5 with TRBJ2-2, with D tentatively TRBD2 (6 bases). The CDR3 runs 14 residues. V shed 1 base and J shed 4 bases, with 8 bases lying between them. Germline CDR1 reads SGHKS; CDR2 reads YYEKEE (reference sequence). CDR3 DNA: TGTGCCAGCAGCTTGAGGGAGGCCACCGGGGAGCTGTTTTTT. It codes for CASSLREATGELFF. The entire variable domain, with the rest obtained from reference TRBV5-5 and TRBJ2-2, is as follows: DAGVTQSPTHLIKTRGQQVTLRCSPISGHKSVSWYQQVLGQGPQFIFQYYEKEERGRGNFPDRFSARQFPNYSSELNVNALLLGDSALYLCASSLREATGELFFGEGSRLTVL.

The V and J genes are TRBV2 and TRBJ1-2; possible D gene TRBD1, 5 bases. Per germline, CDR1 SNHLY and CDR2 FYNNEI. Trimming removed 1 base at V and 10 bases at J, with 10 bases between. This CDR3 region has 12 residues. Written as DNA, the CDR3 is TGTGCCAGCAGTGAAGGGCAGGGTAACTACACCTTC. It translates to CASSEGQGNYTF.

The chain uses TRBV27 and TRBJ2-3; D is perhaps TRBD2 (6 bases). There are 15 residues in the CDR3. Trimming removed 5 bases from V and 2 bases from J, with 14 bases in between. Germline-derived CDR1 and CDR2 are MNHEY and SMNVEV (reference sequence). CDR3 nucleotide sequence: TGTGCCAGCAGTACCCGGGGGAAGCTCACAGATACGCAGTATTTT. The encoded protein is CASSTRGKLTDTQYF.

The sample holds a few counts of this clone. The chain recombines TRBV6-1 with TRBJ1-2, with D tentatively TRBD1 (5 bases). Germline lookup yields CDR1 MNHNS and CDR2 SASEGT. This CDR3 spans 11 amino acids. V shed 5 bases and J shed 7 bases, with 8 bases lying between them. The CDR3 loop is CASSHQGGYTF. The CDR3 DNA reads as TGTGCCAGCAGTCACCAGGGTGGCTACACCTTC.

This sequence joins TRBV28 and TRBJ1-1, with TRBD1 matching 9 bases. The CDR3 loop spans 16 amino acids. Per germline, CDR1 MDHEN and CDR2 SYDVKM. After removal of 5 bases from V and 4 bases from J, the junction contained 11 bases not matched to a gene. The CDR3, as DNA: TGTGCCAGCAGTAGCCCGGGACAGGGATTACTCACTGAAGCTTTCTTT. Residues: CASSSPGQGLLTEAFF.

This rearrangement joins TRBV10-1 to TRBJ2-2; possible D gene TRBD1, 5 bases. Germline V gene data show CDR1 as WNHNN and CDR2 as SYGVQD (reference sequence). This CDR3 region has 14 residues. V was pared by 6 bases and J by 4 bases, with 12 bases between. In DNA form, the CDR3 reads TGCGCCAGCAGCGCAGGGTCCGCCACCGGGGAGCTGTTTTTT. Its protein is CASSAGSATGELFF.

The chain uses TRBV10-3 and TRBJ2-2, with a possible D match to TRBD1 (6 bases). Germline V gives CDR1 ENHRY, CDR2 SYGVKD. The length of the CDR3 is 17 residues. Trimming took 6 bases from V and 1 from J, leaving 18 bases between them. The CDR3 region is CAISPTWEQGNTGELFF. For the CDR3, the DNA is TGTGCCATCAGCCCAACCTGGGAACAGGGGAACACCGGGGAGCTGTTTTTT.

This chain joins TRBV5-1 and TRBJ2-7; TRBD2 is a possible D gene (5 bases). The CDR3 contains 14 residues. V gave up 5 bases and J gave up 2 bases, with 14 bases separating them. Germline CDR1 reads SGHRS; CDR2 reads YFSETQ. CDR3 nucleotide sequence: TGCGCCAGCAGAGTAGTAGCCGGGACCTACGAGCAGTACTTC. Translation gives CASRVVAGTYEQYF.

The chain links TRBV4-1 to TRBJ2-3; D may be TRBD2 (6 bases). This CDR3 is built from 14 residues. V shed 4 bases and J shed 3 bases, with 11 bases lying between them. Germline V gene lookup returns CDR1 MGHRA and CDR2 YSYEKL. The CDR3 DNA reads TGCGCCAGCAGCCCCTCGAGCGGGACAGATACGCAGTATTTT. It translates to CASSPSSGTDTQYF.

The chain carries TRBV7-2 and TRBJ1-5; TRBD1 aligns across 7 bases. There are 14 residues in the CDR3. V lost 4 bases, J lost 5 bases, and 5 bases stayed unmatched. Germline CDR1 is SGHTA and CDR2 is FQGNSA. CDR3 bases: TGTGCCAGCAGCTCCCCAGGGGGTCATCAGCCCCAGCATTTT. Translated: CASSSPGGHQPQHF.

This chain joins TRBV2 and TRBJ1-2; D is unclear. The CDR3 totals 15 residues. Germline-derived CDR1 and CDR2 are SNHLY and FYNNEI. V dropped 0 bases and J dropped 8 bases, with 16 bases sitting between them. The CDR3 reads CASSEAPAGPRGYTF. Here the CDR3 DNA reads TGTGCCAGCAGTGAAGCGCCCGCTGGGCCAAGAGGCTACACCTTC.

The chain employs TRBV28 and TRBJ2-5; 7 bases align to TRBD2. V lost 4 bases to trimming and J lost 6 bases; unmatched junction nucleotides: 14. Germline assignment: CDR1 MDHEN and CDR2 SYDVKM. The CDR3 is 16 residues long. CDR3 coding DNA: TGTGCCAGCAGTTCACAACGTCCGGGAGGAAAACAGACCCAGTACTTC. This codes for CASSSQRPGGKQTQYF.

The genes are TRBV7-7 and TRBJ1-6; D is uncertain. The CDR3 covers 13 residues. Germline loops: CDR1 SSHAT, CDR2 FNYEAQ (reference sequence). V lost 8 bases and J 5 bases, leaving 10 bases between the germline ends. The CDR3 DNA reads TGTGCCAGCGCAGCGGGGAATAATTCACCCCTCCACTTT. Its protein product is CASAAGNNSPLHF.

This clone was counted a few times. The chain has TRBV5-6 and TRBJ1-1; D uncertain. Deletions cut 1 base from V and 6 bases from J, with 10 bases between. The CDR3 is 13 amino acids. Germline CDR1 and CDR2: SGHDT and YYEEEE. CDR3 nucleotides: TGTGCCAGCAGCTTGTTCCGGGGTGCTGAAGCTTTCTTT. Amino acids: CASSLFRGAEAFF.

The chain recombines TRBV28 with TRBJ1-3, with 7 nucleotides matching TRBD1. Germline V gene sequence: CDR1 MDHEN, CDR2 SYDVKM. The CDR3 runs to 16 residues. The V segment lost 4 bases and the J segment 2 bases; nucleotides outside the gene matches: 8. The CDR3 bases are TGTGCCAGCAGTTCTCCAGGGGGAACTACTGGAAACACCATATATTTT. This encodes CASSSPGGTTGNTIYF.

This chain links TRBV11-2 with TRBJ1-2; the match to TRBD1 covers 7 bases. From germline, CDR1 is SGHAT and CDR2 FQNNGV. Unmatched junction bases numbered 3, after V lost 1 base and J lost 4 bases. This CDR3 spans 14 amino acids. The CDR3 loop reads CASSLGAGGYGYTF. The CDR3 coding sequence is TGTGCCAGCAGCTTAGGTGCAGGGGGCTATGGCTACACCTTC.

This chain uses TRBV5-4 with TRBJ1-1, with TRBD1 matching over 7 bases. With 4 bases clipped from V and 0 bases from J, the junction kept 6 bases outside the gene matches. Per germline, CDR1 SGHNT and CDR2 YYREEE (reference sequence). The CDR3 runs 15 residues. The CDR3 bases are TGTGCCAGCAGCGGGGGGACAGCCATGAACACTGAAGCTTTCTTT. It specifies CASSGGTAMNTEAFF.